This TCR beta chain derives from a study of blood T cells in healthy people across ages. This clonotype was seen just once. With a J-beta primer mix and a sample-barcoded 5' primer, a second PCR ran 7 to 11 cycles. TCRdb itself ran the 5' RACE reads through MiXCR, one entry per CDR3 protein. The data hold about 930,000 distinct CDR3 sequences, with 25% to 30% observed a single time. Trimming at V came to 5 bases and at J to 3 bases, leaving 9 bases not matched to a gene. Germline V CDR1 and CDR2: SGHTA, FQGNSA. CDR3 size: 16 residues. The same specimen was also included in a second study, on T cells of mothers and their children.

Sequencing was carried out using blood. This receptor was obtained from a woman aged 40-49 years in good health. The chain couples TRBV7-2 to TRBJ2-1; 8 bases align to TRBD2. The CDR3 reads CASSPGLAGYYNEQFF. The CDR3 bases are TGTGCCAGCAGCCCGGGATTAGCGGGGTACTACAATGAGCAGTTCTTC.